This T cell receptor (beta chain) emerged from a study of post-analysis software for immune sequencing data. Study findings and constraints: Same-batch preparations were strongly co-clustered by F measure. TRBV5-6, TRBV5-1 and TRBV20-1 were among four to six TRBV segments more frequent in patients than controls. Controls showed significantly higher normalized Chao1 diversity than did multiple sclerosis patients.

Included in the TCR beta cDNA libraries were unique molecular identifiers. T cells numbering about 0.95 to 10 million gave rise to about 540,000 cDNA molecules. TCRdb reanalysed the PCR reads using MiXCR and keeps one entry per CDR3 protein. The repertoire holds hundreds of thousands of distinct CDR3 sequences, with approximately 37% as singletons. The CDR3 extends over 14 amino acids. Germline V CDR1 and CDR2: MNHNS, SASEGT. Trimming at V came to 8 bases and at J to 4 bases, leaving 7 bases not matched to a gene. A note on this clonotype: The antigen is not known.

V and J are TRBV6-1 and TRBJ2-7; TRBD1 agrees at 11 bases. This sequence originates from a girl aged 2 to 10 with multiple sclerosis. Material: blood. This CDR3 is CASGQGQGVYEQYF. The DNA for the CDR3 is TGTGCCAGCGGTCAGGGACAGGGGGTATACGAGCAGTACTTC.